These 30 T cell receptor beta chains came from one sample sequenced in a study of metastatic and nonmetastatic thyroid tumors. TCRdb re-called clones via MiXCR from the PCR reads. The sample shows some 86,000 clones, under 15% of them seen only once. The entire patient cohort was treatment-naive prior to thyroid surgery. The sample was tumor tissue. These TCRs come from a female donor with papillary thyroid cancer or a benign thyroid nodule (not recorded which). Some clones in this sample may be carry-over from other donors' samples.

This chain links TRBV7-2 with TRBJ2-7, with D perhaps TRBD1 or TRBD2 (5 bases each). V gave up 6 bases and J gave up 3 bases, with 18 bases separating them. Germline CDR1 and CDR2: SGHTA and FQGNSA. This CDR3 comprises 15 residues. CDR3 sequence (DNA): TGTGCCAGCAGAGGGACCGTTACTAGATTCTACGAGCAGTACTTC. Its translation: CASRGTVTRFYEQYF.

This clone showed up many times. The V call is TRBV3-1, the J call TRBJ2-3; D could derive from TRBD1 or TRBD2 (5 bases each). The ends were cut back, 6 bases at V and 3 bases at J, with 13 bases in the middle. The CDR3 has 14 residues. Germline CDR1 LGHDT, CDR2 YNNKEL (reference sequence). CDR3 residues: CASSLDGGTDTQYF. The CDR3 DNA is TGTGCCAGCAGTCTTGATGGGGGTACAGATACGCAGTATTTT.

A few counts support this clone. A much larger clone sits a single nucleotide away, making a read error possible. In the same sample, other DNA sequences code for this CDR3. This CDR3 is CASTPLGLAANTGELFF. CDR3 nucleotides: TGCGCCAGCACCCCCCTTGGACTAGCGGCGAACACCGGGGAGCTGTTTTTT. The rearrangement joins TRBV6-1 to TRBJ2-2; 10 nucleotides match TRBD2. The CDR3 has 17 residues. Per the germline V gene, CDR1 is MNHNS and CDR2 is SASEGT.

This clone was detected many times. The V and J genes are TRBV2 and TRBJ2-1, with 8 bases fitting TRBD1. Trimming at V came to 5 bases and at J to 0 bases, leaving 9 bases not matched to a gene. Germline V gene data show CDR1 as SNHLY and CDR2 as FYNNEI. This CDR3 contains 17 residues. The CDR3 spells CASSRDRRVSSYNEQFF. The CDR3, as DNA: TGTGCCAGCAGTCGGGACAGGCGCGTTAGCTCCTACAATGAGCAGTTCTTC.

CDR3 DNA: TGCAGTGCTATCCAGGGAAAGCGAGGTCGCAATCAGCCCCAGTATTTT. Residues: CSAIQGKRGRNQPQYF. This chain links TRBV20-1 with TRBJ1-5; a weak D match, TRBD1 (5 bases). The tail of the sequence fits TRBJ2-3 better, so the J call may be wrong. CDR3 length equals 16 residues. The germline CDR1 and CDR2 sequences are DFQATT and SNEGSKA (reference sequence).

This clone was seen many times. This rearrangement joins TRBV12-3 or TRBV12-4 to TRBJ1-1, with a tentative D call TRBD1 (6 bases). V lost 6 bases, J lost 4 bases, and 12 bases lay in between. This CDR3 has 13 residues. CDR3 DNA: TGTGCCAGCAGGTTGTCAGGGGTCACTGAAGCTTTCTTT. Protein: CASRLSGVTEAFF.

This clone was found many times. The chain is built from TRBV6-1 and TRBJ2-7; no clear D. The CDR3 totals 13 residues. The germline V gene encodes CDR1 MNHNS and CDR2 SASEGT. V was trimmed by 3 bases and J by 1 base, leaving 7 bases between them. In DNA, the CDR3 is TGTGCCAGCAGTGACGTTTTTTCCTACGAGCAGTACTTC. This encodes CASSDVFSYEQYF.

At least ten counts were recorded for this clone. The V and J genes are TRBV5-6 and TRBJ2-1; 9 nucleotides match TRBD2. CDR3 length: 14 amino acids. Germline CDR1 is SGHDT and CDR2 is YYEEEE. V trimming: 0 bases; J trimming: 8 bases; junction bases outside the gene matches: 3. This chain's CDR3 is CASSLVAGDDEQFF. As DNA, the CDR3 is TGTGCCAGCAGCTTGGTAGCGGGAGATGATGAGCAGTTCTTC.

This clone was picked up many times. The J gene is TRBJ2-7, the V gene TRBV5-1, with TRBD1 matching 8 bases. Germline assignment: CDR1 SGHRS and CDR2 YFSETQ. V lost 2 bases, J lost 6 bases, and 4 bases stayed unmatched. The CDR3 is 13 amino acids. CDR3 DNA sequence: TGCGCCAGCAGCTTAAGACAGGGGCCCGAGCAGTACTTC. It encodes CASSLRQGPEQYF.

This clone was counted many times. J is TRBJ2-3 and V is TRBV28, with D tentatively TRBD2 (6 bases). This CDR3 spans 15 amino acids. CDR1 is MDHEN and CDR2 is SYDVKM in the germline V gene. V gave up 5 bases and J gave up 6 bases, with 18 bases separating them. The CDR3 nucleotides are TGTGCCAGCAGTCCTCTAGCGCTCTTGGGGGATACGCAGTATTTT. It specifies CASSPLALLGDTQYF.

This clone was counted many times. The chain uses TRBV12-3 or TRBV12-4 and TRBJ1-4; 8 nucleotides agree with TRBD1. The CDR3 is 14 amino acids. Unmatched junction bases numbered 7, after V lost 6 bases and J lost 7 bases. As DNA, the CDR3 is TGTGCCAGCAGCCACTACAGGGGGAGTGAAAAACTGTTTTTT. This codes for CASSHYRGSEKLFF.

This clone was seen at least ten times. The V call is TRBV12-3 or TRBV12-4, the J call TRBJ2-5; no definite D call. The V and J ends lost 5 bases and 4 bases respectively, with 14 bases between them. There are 14 residues in the CDR3. The CDR3 loop is CASSPLIGGETQYF. The CDR3 DNA reads as TGTGCCAGCAGTCCCCTAATAGGTGGAGAGACCCAGTACTTC.

The table lists this clone with many counts. The chain couples TRBV20-1 to TRBJ2-5; 9 bases fit TRBD1. The trim removed 6 bases at V and 5 bases at J, leaving 7 bases unmatched. The CDR3 is 13 amino acids. Germline V lookup: CDR1 DFQATT, CDR2 SNEGSKA (reference sequence). CDR3 bases: TGCAGTGCCTTCAGGACAGGGGACGAGACCCAGTACTTC. Amino acid sequence: CSAFRTGDETQYF.

This clone was seen ten or more times. The V gene is TRBV20-1, the J gene TRBJ2-7; D could derive from TRBD1 or TRBD2 (5 bases each). This CDR3 is built from 13 residues. Trimming took 5 bases from V and 6 from J, leaving 17 bases between them. The germline V gene has CDR1 DFQATT and CDR2 SNEGSKA (reference sequence). CDR3 residues: CSAPPTGTIEQYF. CDR3 coding DNA: TGCAGTGCTCCCCCCACGGGGACGATCGAGCAGTACTTC.

This clone was recorded many times. J is TRBJ2-3 and V is TRBV6-4, with 7 positions matching TRBD2. Germline CDR1 is MRHNA and CDR2 is SNTAGT. The CDR3 covers 15 residues. The V segment lost 6 bases and the J segment 5 bases; nucleotides outside the gene matches: 11. The CDR3 region has the DNA TGTGCCAGCAGCCAATCGGCGGGAGCTGTAGATACGCAGTATTTT. Translation: CASSQSAGAVDTQYF.

This clone came up many times. This CDR3 is CATRGAGNEQFF. Here the CDR3 DNA reads TGTGCCACCAGAGGGGCAGGTAATGAGCAGTTCTTC. This chain connects TRBV24-1 to TRBJ2-1; D is possibly TRBD1 (5 bases). CDR3 length: 12 residues. V gave up 7 bases and J gave up 7 bases, with 10 bases separating them. Germline V gene lookup returns CDR1 KGHDR and CDR2 SFDVKD.

Regarding this clone: At one of its ends the junction is not consistent with the germline gene, which may arise from a read error. The chain uses TRBV4-1 and TRBJ1-6; D gene unclear. This CDR3 is 15 amino acids long. Germline V gene data show CDR1 as MGHRA and CDR2 as YSYEKL. The chain's CDR3 is CASSHSQSYNSPLHF. CDR3 bases: TGCGCCAGCAGCCACTCGCAATCCTATAATTCACCTCTCCACTTT.

This clone was counted ten times or more. V is TRBV10-1 and J is TRBJ2-7; TRBD2 aligns across 10 bases. Germline V gene lookup returns CDR1 WNHNN and CDR2 SYGVQD (reference sequence). Trimming took 4 bases from V and 6 from J; bases not matched to a gene: 6. The CDR3 contains 14 residues. CDR3 amino acids: CASSALAGVSEQYF. Written as DNA, the CDR3 is TGCGCCAGCAGTGCTCTAGCGGGAGTGTCCGAGCAGTACTTC.

This clone was found a few times. This may come from a read error, since a much larger clone is one base off. The chain carries TRBV25-1 and TRBJ2-1; unclear D gene. Germline CDR1 is MGHDK and CDR2 is SYGVNS. The CDR3 runs 13 residues. CDR3 sequence reads: CASSPPQGHDQFF. CDR3 bases: TGTGCCAGCAGTCCTCCCCAAGGTCATGATCAGTTCTTC.

To note about this clone: A read error may be the cause here, since a much bigger clone is one base away. This chain joins TRBV12-3 or TRBV12-4 and TRBJ2-1; D unresolved. CDR3 size: 17 residues. Trimming stripped 5 bases from V and 3 bases from J, with 20 bases between. This CDR3 reads CASSLRFESRSYNEQFF. For the CDR3, the DNA is TGTGCCAGCAGTCTTCGCTTCGAGTCCCGGAGCTACAATGAGCAGTTCTTC.

In its sample, this clone was seen many times. Sequence at one end of the junction differs from germline and may be a read error. This rearrangement joins TRBV2 to TRBJ1-5; 8 bases are a match to TRBD1. Germline-derived CDR1 and CDR2 are SNHLY and FYNNEI. This CDR3 spans 12 amino acids. This CDR3 is CASSEFPGQGAF. The DNA of the CDR3 is TGTGCCAGCAGTGAATTCCCAGGACAGGGAGCTTTT.

As regards this clone: This could be a read error, since a much larger clone is one nucleotide away. Within the sample, other DNA sequences also encode this same CDR3. V is TRBV10-3 and J is TRBJ2-5; the D gene is possibly TRBD2 (6 bases). The CDR3 runs 13 residues. From germline, CDR1 is ENHRY and CDR2 SYGVKD. CDR3 residues: CAIRGDSKETQYF. As DNA, the CDR3 is TGTGCCATCAGGGGGGACTCAAAAGAGACACAGTACTTC.

This clone showed up many times. A read error may account for a junction end that differs from germline. The V gene is TRBV27, the J gene TRBJ2-2, with 10 bases aligning to TRBD2. CDR3 length: 18 amino acids. The germline V gene encodes CDR1 MNHEY and CDR2 SMNVEV (reference sequence). The CDR3 nucleotides are TGTGCCAGCAGCCAATACTCCCCGGGACTAGCGAAGACCGGGGAGCTGTTTTTT. Translation: CASSQYSPGLAKTGELFF.

This chain joins TRBV16 and TRBJ1-2; 7 bases match TRBD1. Germline loops: CDR1 KGHSY, CDR2 FQNENV. The CDR3 has 16 amino acids. V was clipped by 4 bases and J by 0 bases; unmatched bases: 8. In DNA, the CDR3 is TGTGCCAGCAGCCTATCTATCGGGACAGCTAACTATGGCTACACCTTC. It translates to CASSLSIGTANYGYTF.

This clone appeared many times. The chain carries TRBV5-1 and TRBJ1-4; 7 positions agree with TRBD1. The CDR3 has 13 residues. Germline V gives CDR1 SGHRS, CDR2 YFSETQ. Germline trimming cut 3 bases from V and 8 bases from J; bases unmatched to any gene: 4. The CDR3 DNA reads TGCGCCAGCAGCTCAGGGGGACAGGAAAAACTGTTTTTT. Its protein product is CASSSGGQEKLFF. Using reference TRBV5-1 and TRBJ1-4 for the parts outside the CDR3, the full variable domain is KAGVTQTPRYLIKTRGQQVTLSCSPISGHRSVSWYQQTPGQGLQFLFEYFSETQRNKGNFPGRFSGRQFSNSRSEMNVSTLELGDSALYLCASSSGGQEKLFFGSGTQLSVL.

The rearrangement joins TRBV6-1 to TRBJ2-7; TRBD1 aligns across 9 bases. The CDR3 has 16 amino acids. Germline CDR1 reads MNHNS; CDR2 reads SASEGT. V gave up 6 bases and J gave up 4 bases; unmatched junction bases: 13. CDR3 loop: CASSPTGGAAPYEQYF. CDR3 in DNA: TGTGCCAGCAGCCCTACAGGGGGCGCCGCCCCATACGAGCAGTACTTC.

There are many counts of this clone. The chain links TRBV7-3 to TRBJ2-3, with 8 bases matching TRBD1. Germline V CDR1 and CDR2: SGHTA, FQGTGA. The CDR3 runs to 17 residues. Trimming took 0 bases from V and 9 from J; bases not matched to a gene: 14. CDR3 coding DNA: TGTGCCAGCAGCTTAACGACAGGGGCCGACGTAATCGGGACGCAGTATTTT. Translating it yields CASSLTTGADVIGTQYF.

There are a few counts of this clone. Since a much larger clone is just one base distant, this may be a read error. The chain combines TRBV29-1 with TRBJ1-2; TRBD1 matches 7 bases. The CDR3 runs 13 residues. Germline lookup yields CDR1 SQVTM and CDR2 ANQGSEA. CDR3 sequence: CIVERQGVYGYTF. The CDR3 DNA sequence: TGCATCGTTGAAAGGCAGGGGGTCTATGGCTACACCTTC.

This clone showed up many times. The J gene is TRBJ1-5, the V gene TRBV5-6; D is ambiguous. This CDR3 is 13 amino acids long. Germline CDR1 SGHDT, CDR2 YYEEEE. The V end lost 4 bases, the J end lost 5 bases, and 10 bases lay between the germline ends. CDR3 coding DNA: TGTGCCAGCAGCCGGGGTACCGATCAGCCCCAGCATTTT. It specifies CASSRGTDQPQHF.

This clone was found many times. The chain has TRBV11-3 and TRBJ2-3; 14 positions agree with TRBD2. There are 16 residues in the CDR3. From germline, CDR1 is SGHNT and CDR2 YENEEA. V dropped 2 bases and J dropped 4; count of bases not matched to a gene: 2. In DNA form, the CDR3 reads TGTGCCAGCAGCTTAAGACTAGCGGGAGGGCCAGATACGCAGTATTTT. Translating it yields CASSLRLAGGPDTQYF.